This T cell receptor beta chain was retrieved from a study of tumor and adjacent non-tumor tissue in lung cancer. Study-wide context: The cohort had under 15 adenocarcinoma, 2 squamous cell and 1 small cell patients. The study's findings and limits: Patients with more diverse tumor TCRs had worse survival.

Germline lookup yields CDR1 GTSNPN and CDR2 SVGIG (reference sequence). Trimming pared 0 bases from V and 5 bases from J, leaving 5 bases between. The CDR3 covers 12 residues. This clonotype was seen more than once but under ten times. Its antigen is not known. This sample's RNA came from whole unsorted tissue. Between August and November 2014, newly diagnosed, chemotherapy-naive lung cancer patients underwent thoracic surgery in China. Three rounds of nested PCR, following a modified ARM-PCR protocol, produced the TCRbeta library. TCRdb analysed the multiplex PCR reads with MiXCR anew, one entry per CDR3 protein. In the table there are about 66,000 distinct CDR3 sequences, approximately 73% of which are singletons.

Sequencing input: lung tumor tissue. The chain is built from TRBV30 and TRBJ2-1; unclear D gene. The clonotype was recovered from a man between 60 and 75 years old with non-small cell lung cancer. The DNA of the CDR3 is TGTGCCTGGAGTGTCGAAGACAATGAGCAGTTCTTC. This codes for CAWSVEDNEQFF.